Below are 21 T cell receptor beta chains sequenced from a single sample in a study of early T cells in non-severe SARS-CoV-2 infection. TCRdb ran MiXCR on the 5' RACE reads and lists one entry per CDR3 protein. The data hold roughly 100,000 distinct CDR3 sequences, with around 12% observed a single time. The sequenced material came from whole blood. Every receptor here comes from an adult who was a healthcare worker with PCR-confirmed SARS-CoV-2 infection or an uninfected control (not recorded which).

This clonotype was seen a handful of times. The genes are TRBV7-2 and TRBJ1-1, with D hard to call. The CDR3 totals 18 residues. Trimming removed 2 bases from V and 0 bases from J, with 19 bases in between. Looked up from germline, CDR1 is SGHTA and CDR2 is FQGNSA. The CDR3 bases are TGTGCCAGCAGCTTATACCCGATGCGCAATGCAATGAACACTGAAGCTTTCTTT. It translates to CASSLYPMRNAMNTEAFF.

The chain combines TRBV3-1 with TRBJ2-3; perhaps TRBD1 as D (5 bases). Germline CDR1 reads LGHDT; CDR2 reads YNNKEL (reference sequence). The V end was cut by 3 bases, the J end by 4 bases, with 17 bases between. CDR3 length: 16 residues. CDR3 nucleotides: TGTGCCAGCAGCCAGAATTTCAGGGTTGGAGCAGATACGCAGTATTTT. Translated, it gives CASSQNFRVGADTQYF.

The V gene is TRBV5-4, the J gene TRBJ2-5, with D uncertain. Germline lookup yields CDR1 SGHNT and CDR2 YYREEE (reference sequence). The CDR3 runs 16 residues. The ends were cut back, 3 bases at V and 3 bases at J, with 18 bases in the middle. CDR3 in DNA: TGTGCCAGCAGCTCCAACGACCGGAAGTTGGAAGAGACCCAGTACTTC. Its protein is CASSSNDRKLEETQYF.

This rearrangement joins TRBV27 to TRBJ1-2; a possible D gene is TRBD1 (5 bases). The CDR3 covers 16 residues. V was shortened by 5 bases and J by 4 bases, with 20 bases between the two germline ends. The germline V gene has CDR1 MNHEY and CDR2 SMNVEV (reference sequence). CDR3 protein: CASSPTQGSSSYGYTF. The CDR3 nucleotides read TGTGCCAGCAGTCCCACGCAGGGTTCGTCTAGCTATGGCTACACCTTC.

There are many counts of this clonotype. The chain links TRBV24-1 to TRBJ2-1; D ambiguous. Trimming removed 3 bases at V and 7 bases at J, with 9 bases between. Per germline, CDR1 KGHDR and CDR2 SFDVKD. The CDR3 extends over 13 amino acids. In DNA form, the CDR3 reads TGTGCCACCAGTGATGTTTTCTTGAATGAGCAGTTCTTC. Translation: CATSDVFLNEQFF.

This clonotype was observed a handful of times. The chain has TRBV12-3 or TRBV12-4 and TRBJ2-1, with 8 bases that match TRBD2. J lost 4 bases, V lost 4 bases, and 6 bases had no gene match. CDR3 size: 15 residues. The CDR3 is CASSYSGIIYNEQFF. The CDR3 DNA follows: TGTGCCAGCAGTTATAGCGGGATAATATACAATGAGCAGTTCTTC.

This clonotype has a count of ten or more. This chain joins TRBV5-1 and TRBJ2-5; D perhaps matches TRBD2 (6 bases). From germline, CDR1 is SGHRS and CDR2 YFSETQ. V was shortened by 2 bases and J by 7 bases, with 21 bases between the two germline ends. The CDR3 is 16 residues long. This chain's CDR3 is CASSFWDLPPEGTQYF. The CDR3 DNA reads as TGCGCCAGCAGCTTCTGGGACTTACCACCCGAGGGGACCCAGTACTTC. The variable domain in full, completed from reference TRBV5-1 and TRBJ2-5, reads KAGVTQTPRYLIKTRGQQVTLSCSPISGHRSVSWYQQTPGQGLQFLFEYFSETQRNKGNFPGRFSGRQFSNSRSEMNVSTLELGDSALYLCASSFWDLPPEGTQYFGPGTRLLVL.

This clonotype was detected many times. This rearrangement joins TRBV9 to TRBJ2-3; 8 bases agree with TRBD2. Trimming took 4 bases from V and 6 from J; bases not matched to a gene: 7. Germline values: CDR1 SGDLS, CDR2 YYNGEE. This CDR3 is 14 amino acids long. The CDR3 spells CASSQRESVDTQYF. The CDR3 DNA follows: TGTGCCAGCAGCCAGCGGGAGAGTGTGGATACGCAGTATTTT.

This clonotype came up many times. As DNA, the CDR3 is TGTGCCAGCAGCCCCGAGATCAAAAACATTCAGTACTTC. It specifies CASSPEIKNIQYF. The rearrangement joins TRBV5-4 to TRBJ2-4; D uncertain. Germline assignment: CDR1 SGHNT and CDR2 YYREEE (reference sequence). This CDR3 is 13 amino acids long. Trimming pared 4 bases from V and 3 bases from J, leaving 8 bases between.

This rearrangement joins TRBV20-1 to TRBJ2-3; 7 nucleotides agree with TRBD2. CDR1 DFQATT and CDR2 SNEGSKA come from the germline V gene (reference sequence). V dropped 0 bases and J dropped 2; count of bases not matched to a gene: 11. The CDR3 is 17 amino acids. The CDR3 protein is CSARDRVGGYHTDTQYF. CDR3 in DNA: TGCAGTGCTAGAGATAGAGTCGGGGGGTACCACACAGATACGCAGTATTTT.

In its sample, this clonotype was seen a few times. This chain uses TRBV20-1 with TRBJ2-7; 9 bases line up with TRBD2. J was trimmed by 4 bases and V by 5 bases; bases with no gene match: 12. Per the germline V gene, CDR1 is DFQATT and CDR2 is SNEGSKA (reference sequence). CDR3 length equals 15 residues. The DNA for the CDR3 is TGCAGTGCTGGGACCACGGGACTAGCAGTTTACGAGCAGTACTTC. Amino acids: CSAGTTGLAVYEQYF.

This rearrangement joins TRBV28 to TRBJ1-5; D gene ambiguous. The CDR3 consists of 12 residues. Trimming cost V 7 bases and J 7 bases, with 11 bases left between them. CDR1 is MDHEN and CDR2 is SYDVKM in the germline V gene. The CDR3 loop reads CASNEGSQPQHF. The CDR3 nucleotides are TGTGCCAGCAACGAAGGTAGCCAGCCCCAGCATTTT. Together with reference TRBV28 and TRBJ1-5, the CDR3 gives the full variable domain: DVKVTQSSRYLVKRTGEKVFLECVQDMDHENMFWYRQDPGLGLRLIYFSYDVKMKEKGDIPEGYSVSREKKERFSLILESASTNQTSMYLCASNEGSQPQHFGDGTRLSIL.

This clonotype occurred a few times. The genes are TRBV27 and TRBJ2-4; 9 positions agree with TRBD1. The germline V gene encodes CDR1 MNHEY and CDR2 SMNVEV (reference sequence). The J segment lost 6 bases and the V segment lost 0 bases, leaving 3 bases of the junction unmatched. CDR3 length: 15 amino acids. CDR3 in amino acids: CASSLSRDRVNIQYF. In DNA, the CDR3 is TGTGCCAGCAGTTTATCCCGGGACAGGGTAAACATTCAGTACTTC.

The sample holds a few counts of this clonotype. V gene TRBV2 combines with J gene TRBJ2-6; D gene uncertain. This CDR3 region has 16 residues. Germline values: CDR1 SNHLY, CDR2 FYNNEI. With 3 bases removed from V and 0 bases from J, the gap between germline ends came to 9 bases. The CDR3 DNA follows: TGTGCCAGCAGTGAGATCCCCCTCTCTGGGGCCAACGTCCTGACTTTC. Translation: CASSEIPLSGANVLTF. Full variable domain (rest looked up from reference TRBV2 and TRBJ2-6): EPEVTQTPSHQVTQMGQEVILRCVPISNHLYFYWYRQILGQKVEFLVSFYNNEISEKSEIFDDQFSVERPDGSNFTLKIRSTKLEDSAMYFCASSEIPLSGANVLTFGAGSRLTVL.

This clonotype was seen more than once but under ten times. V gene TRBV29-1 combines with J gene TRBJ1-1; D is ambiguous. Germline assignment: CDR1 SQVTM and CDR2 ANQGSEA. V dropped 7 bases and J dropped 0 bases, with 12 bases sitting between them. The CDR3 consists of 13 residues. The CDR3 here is CSAGPGLNTEAFF. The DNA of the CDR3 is TGCAGCGCCGGACCAGGCCTGAACACTGAAGCTTTCTTT.

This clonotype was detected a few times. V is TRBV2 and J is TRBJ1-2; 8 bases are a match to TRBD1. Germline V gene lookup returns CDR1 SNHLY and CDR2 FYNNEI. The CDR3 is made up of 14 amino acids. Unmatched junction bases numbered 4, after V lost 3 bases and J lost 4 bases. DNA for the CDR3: TGTGCCAGCAGTGAGGACAGGGCGATCTATGGCTACACCTTC. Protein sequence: CASSEDRAIYGYTF.

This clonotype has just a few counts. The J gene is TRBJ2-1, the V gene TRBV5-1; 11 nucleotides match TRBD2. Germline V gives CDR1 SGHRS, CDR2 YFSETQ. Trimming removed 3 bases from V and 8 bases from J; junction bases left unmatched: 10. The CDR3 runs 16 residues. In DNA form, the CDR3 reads TGCGCCAGCAGCTGGGGTCTAGCGGGAGGTAGTGATGAGCAGTTCTTC. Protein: CASSWGLAGGSDEQFF.

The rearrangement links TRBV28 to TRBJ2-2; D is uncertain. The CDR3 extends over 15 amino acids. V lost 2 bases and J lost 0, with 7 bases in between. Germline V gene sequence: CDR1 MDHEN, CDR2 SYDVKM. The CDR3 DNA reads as TGTGCCAGCAGTTTACGGCTTGCGAACACCGGGGAGCTGTTTTTT. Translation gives CASSLRLANTGELFF.

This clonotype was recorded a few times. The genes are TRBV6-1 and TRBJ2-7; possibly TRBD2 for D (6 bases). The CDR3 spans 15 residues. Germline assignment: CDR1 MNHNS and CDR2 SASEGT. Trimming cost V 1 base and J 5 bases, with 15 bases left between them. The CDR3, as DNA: TGTGCCAGCAGTGAAGTGGAGGGGCTACTCCACGAGCAGTACTTC. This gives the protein CASSEVEGLLHEQYF.

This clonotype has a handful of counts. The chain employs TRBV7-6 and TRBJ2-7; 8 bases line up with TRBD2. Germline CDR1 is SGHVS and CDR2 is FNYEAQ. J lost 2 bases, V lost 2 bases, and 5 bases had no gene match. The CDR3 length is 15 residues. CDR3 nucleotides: TGTGCCAGCAGCTTAAATAGCGGGGCGCCCTACGAGCAGTACTTC. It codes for CASSLNSGAPYEQYF.

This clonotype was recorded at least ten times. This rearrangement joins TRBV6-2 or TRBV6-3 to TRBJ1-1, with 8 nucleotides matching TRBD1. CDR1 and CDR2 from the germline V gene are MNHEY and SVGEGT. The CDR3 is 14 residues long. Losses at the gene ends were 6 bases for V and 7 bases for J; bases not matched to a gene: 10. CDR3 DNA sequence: TGTGCCAGCAGAACCCGGACAGGGAAGGATGAAGCTTTCTTT. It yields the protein CASRTRTGKDEAFF.